The clone carrying this TCR beta chain was found a few times. The germline CDR1 and CDR2 sequences are MDHEN and SYDVKM. The CDR3 loop spans 18 amino acids. V trimming: 3 bases; J trimming: 4 bases; junction bases outside the gene matches: 17. These data belong to a study of molecular identifiers for immune sequencing clone quantification. Each CDR3 protein gets one entry after TCRdb re-called the PCR reads with MiXCR. The sample holds approximately 590,000 distinct CDR3 sequences, 25% seen once. Sequencing input: naive CD8+ T cells from blood, with Jurkat cell RNA spiked in. Described subset: FACS-sorted CD8+CD4-CCR7+CD45RA+ naive T cells. This chain connects TRBV28 to TRBJ2-7; 8 nucleotides align to TRBD1. The source is a human donor in good health. Some libraries in this study had Jurkat cell RNA spiked in. CDR3 sequence reads: CASSFPHYQTGEGYEQYF. The CDR3 nucleotides are TGTGCCAGCAGTTTCCCTCACTATCAGACAGGGGAAGGATACGAGCAGTACTTC.